A selection of T cell receptor beta chains follows, all from one sample in a study of blood T cell repertoires in COVID-19. TCRdb's copy holds only in-frame clones and misses some; the assay was immunoSEQ multiplex PCR. Here the sample spans approximately 400,000 clones, about 91% being singletons. Sample: peripheral blood. The receptors originated from a woman aged 50 to 60 with COVID-19, enrolled during active disease. Both conserved end residues are part of each CDR3. The order of the fields is V gene, J gene, D gene, clone size, CDR3 DNA, CDR3 protein. The D gene is left open where the match is weak. Size is stated for part of the rows, as once, few or many counts, or as a class when the clone is expanded.

v_call: TRBV27; j_call: TRBJ2-1; d_call: TRBD1; clone_size: -; cdr3_nt: TGTGCCAGCAGCCGGGACAGGGAGGGCAATGAGCAGTTCTTC; cdr3_aa: CASSRDREGNEQFF
v_call: TRBV9; j_call: TRBJ1-4; d_call: TRBD1; clone_size: -; cdr3_nt: TGTGCCAGCAGCGTAGGACAGGGCTCAACTAATGAAAAACTGTTTTTT; cdr3_aa: CASSVGQGSTNEKLFF
v_call: TRBV4-1; j_call: TRBJ2-7; d_call: TRBD1; clone_size: -; cdr3_nt: TGCGCCAGCAGCCAAGGGGGACAGGGGCGCCACGAGCAGTACTTC; cdr3_aa: CASSQGGQGRHEQYF
v_call: TRBV5-1; j_call: TRBJ1-1; d_call: -; clone_size: -; cdr3_nt: TGCGCCAGCAGCTTGGATAGGGGAAGAACTGAAGCTTTCTTT; cdr3_aa: CASSLDRGRTEAFF
v_call: TRBV30; j_call: TRBJ2-1; d_call: TRBD2; clone_size: -; cdr3_nt: TGTGCCTGGAACTTAGCGGGGGGCCGCGATGAGCAGTTCTTC; cdr3_aa: CAWNLAGGRDEQFF
v_call: TRBV3-1/TRBV3-2; j_call: TRBJ1-2; d_call: -; clone_size: -; cdr3_nt: TGTGCCAGCAGCCAATTGAGGGAGGCCACCTTC; cdr3_aa: CASSQLREATF
v_call: TRBV6-5; j_call: TRBJ1-2; d_call: -; clone_size: -; cdr3_nt: TGTGCCAGCAGTTACAGGGGTGATGGCTACACCTTC; cdr3_aa: CASSYRGDGYTF
v_call: TRBV29-1; j_call: TRBJ1-3; d_call: TRBD1; clone_size: -; cdr3_nt: TGCAGCGGACAGGGTGGAAACACCATATATTTT; cdr3_aa: CSGQGGNTIYF
v_call: TRBV9; j_call: TRBJ2-4; d_call: TRBD1; clone_size: -; cdr3_nt: TGTGCCAGCAGCGGCTCCGGGACAGGGGGGAACATTCAGTACTTC; cdr3_aa: CASSGSGTGGNIQYF
v_call: TRBV3-1/TRBV3-2; j_call: TRBJ1-3; d_call: TRBD1; clone_size: -; cdr3_nt: TGTGCCAGCAGCCAAGATTCCGGAGGGGGCGCATCTGGAAACACCATATATTTT; cdr3_aa: CASSQDSGGGASGNTIYF
v_call: TRBV7-3; j_call: TRBJ2-1; d_call: TRBD2; clone_size: -; cdr3_nt: TGTGCCAGCAGCTCGGGGACTAGCTCCTACAATGAGCAGTTCTTC; cdr3_aa: CASSSGTSSYNEQFF
v_call: TRBV5-8; j_call: TRBJ2-7; d_call: -; clone_size: -; cdr3_nt: TGTGCCAGCAGCTTGGAACTCGGAGTCGGGCGCGGGGTTTTATACGAGCAGTACTTC; cdr3_aa: CASSLELGVGRGVLYEQYF
v_call: TRBV5-1; j_call: TRBJ1-1; d_call: -; clone_size: -; cdr3_nt: TGCGCCAGCAGGTTGGGGTCGGACACTGAAGCTTTCTTT; cdr3_aa: CASRLGSDTEAFF
v_call: TRBV4-2; j_call: TRBJ1-1; d_call: TRBD1; clone_size: -; cdr3_nt: TGTGCCAGCTCGGCCATACAGGGGAGTCGAATGAACACTGAAGCTTTCTTT; cdr3_aa: CASSAIQGSRMNTEAFF
v_call: TRBV2; j_call: TRBJ1-1; d_call: TRBD1; clone_size: -; cdr3_nt: TGTGCCAGCAAACTACAGGGGTCCCCCACTGAAGCTTTCTTT; cdr3_aa: CASKLQGSPTEAFF
v_call: TRBV27; j_call: TRBJ2-7; d_call: -; clone_size: -; cdr3_nt: TGTGCCAGCGGATCGTCTTTGGGGAGCTACGAGCAGTACTTC; cdr3_aa: CASGSSLGSYEQYF
v_call: TRBV28; j_call: TRBJ2-4; d_call: -; clone_size: -; cdr3_nt: TGTGCCAGCAGCCCCAAGAGCCTAGCCCCAGCCAAAAACATTCAGTACTTC; cdr3_aa: CASSPKSLAPAKNIQYF
v_call: TRBV30; j_call: TRBJ2-1; d_call: -; clone_size: -; cdr3_nt: TGTGCCTGGAGTGTACTGAGGAATGAGCAGTTCTTC; cdr3_aa: CAWSVLRNEQFF
v_call: TRBV6-5; j_call: TRBJ1-2; d_call: TRBD1; clone_size: -; cdr3_nt: TGTGCCAGCAGTTTTTTGGACAGGGCCTCCCTTGAAGGCTACACCTTC; cdr3_aa: CASSFLDRASLEGYTF
v_call: TRBV10-3; j_call: TRBJ2-3; d_call: -; clone_size: -; cdr3_nt: TGTGCCATCAGTGAGTCTGGCGCAGGGTGGCAAGATACGCAGTATTTT; cdr3_aa: CAISESGAGWQDTQYF
v_call: TRBV2; j_call: TRBJ2-7; d_call: TRBD1; clone_size: once; cdr3_nt: TGTGCCAGCAAGACAGGGCCCGACTCCTACGAGCAGTACTTC; cdr3_aa: CASKTGPDSYEQYF
v_call: TRBV9; j_call: TRBJ1-2; d_call: TRBD1; clone_size: -; cdr3_nt: TGTGCCAGCAGCGCCCACACCGGGACAGGGAACTATGGCTACACCTTC; cdr3_aa: CASSAHTGTGNYGYTF
v_call: TRBV19; j_call: TRBJ2-1; d_call: -; clone_size: -; cdr3_nt: TGTGCCAGTAAGGACACGTACAATGAGCAGTTCTTC; cdr3_aa: CASKDTYNEQFF
v_call: TRBV20-1; j_call: TRBJ2-5; d_call: -; clone_size: -; cdr3_nt: TGCAGTGCTCGGGACCAAGAGACCCAGTACTTC; cdr3_aa: CSARDQETQYF
v_call: TRBV11-2; j_call: TRBJ2-2; d_call: TRBD1; clone_size: -; cdr3_nt: TGTGCCAGCATGCGACAGGGGGCCGGGGAGCTGTTTTTT; cdr3_aa: CASMRQGAGELFF
v_call: TRBV6-1; j_call: TRBJ2-7; d_call: TRBD1; clone_size: -; cdr3_nt: TGTGCCAGCAGTGACAGGGGGTCCTACGAGCAGTACTTC; cdr3_aa: CASSDRGSYEQYF
v_call: TRBV19; j_call: TRBJ1-5; d_call: -; clone_size: -; cdr3_nt: TGTGCCAGTAGCCCCGCGTGGGGGCAGGACAGTTATAGCAATCAGCCCCAGCATTTT; cdr3_aa: CASSPAWGQDSYSNQPQHF
v_call: TRBV2; j_call: TRBJ1-1; d_call: -; clone_size: -; cdr3_nt: TGTGCCAGCAGTCGAGTTACAGGGAACACTGAAGCTTTCTTT; cdr3_aa: CASSRVTGNTEAFF
v_call: TRBV2; j_call: TRBJ1-5; d_call: TRBD1; clone_size: -; cdr3_nt: TGTGCCAGCAGTGAACGACAGGGGCACGATCAGCCCCAGCATTTT; cdr3_aa: CASSERQGHDQPQHF
v_call: TRBV2; j_call: TRBJ2-1; d_call: -; clone_size: -; cdr3_nt: TGTGCCAGCAGTGAAGCGGAGGTGTACCTCCAGTTCTTC; cdr3_aa: CASSEAEVYLQFF
v_call: TRBV30; j_call: TRBJ2-3; d_call: -; clone_size: -; cdr3_nt: TGTGCCTGGGATACAACAGATACGCAGTATTTT; cdr3_aa: CAWDTTDTQYF
v_call: TRBV27; j_call: TRBJ2-1; d_call: TRBD2; clone_size: -; cdr3_nt: TGTGCCAGCAGACTAGCGGGGGGTTACAATGAGCAGTTCTTC; cdr3_aa: CASRLAGGYNEQFF
v_call: TRBV9; j_call: TRBJ1-6; d_call: -; clone_size: -; cdr3_nt: TGTGCCAGCAGCGTAGGTAACTCCTATAATTCACCCCTCCACTTT; cdr3_aa: CASSVGNSYNSPLHF
v_call: TRBV27; j_call: TRBJ2-1; d_call: -; clone_size: -; cdr3_nt: TGTGCCAGCAGTTTATTGGGGGGGGCTGATGAGCAGTTCTTC; cdr3_aa: CASSLLGGADEQFF